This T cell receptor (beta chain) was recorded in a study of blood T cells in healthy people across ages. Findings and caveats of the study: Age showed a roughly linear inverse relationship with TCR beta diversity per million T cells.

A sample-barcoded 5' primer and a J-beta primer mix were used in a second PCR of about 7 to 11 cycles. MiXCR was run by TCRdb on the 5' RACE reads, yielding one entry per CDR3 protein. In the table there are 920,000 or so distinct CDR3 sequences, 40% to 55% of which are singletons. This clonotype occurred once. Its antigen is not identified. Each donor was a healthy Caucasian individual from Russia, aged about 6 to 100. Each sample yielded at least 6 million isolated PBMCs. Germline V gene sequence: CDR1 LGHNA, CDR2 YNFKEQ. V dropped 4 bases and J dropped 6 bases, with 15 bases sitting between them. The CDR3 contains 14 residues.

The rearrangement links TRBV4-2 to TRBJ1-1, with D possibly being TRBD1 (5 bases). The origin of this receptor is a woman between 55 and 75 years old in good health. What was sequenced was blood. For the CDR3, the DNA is TGTGCCAGCAGCCGAGTTCGCGGGGACTCTGAAGCTTTCTTT. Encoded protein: CASSRVRGDSEAFF.